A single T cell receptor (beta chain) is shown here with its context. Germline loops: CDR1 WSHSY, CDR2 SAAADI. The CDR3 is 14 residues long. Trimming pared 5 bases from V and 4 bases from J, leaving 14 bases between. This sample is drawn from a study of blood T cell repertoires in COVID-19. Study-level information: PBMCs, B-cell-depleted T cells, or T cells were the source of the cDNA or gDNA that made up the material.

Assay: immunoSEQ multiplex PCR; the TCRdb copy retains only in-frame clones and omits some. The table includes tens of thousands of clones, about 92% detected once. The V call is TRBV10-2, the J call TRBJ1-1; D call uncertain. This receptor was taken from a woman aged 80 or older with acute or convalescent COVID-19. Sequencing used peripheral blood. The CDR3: CASSFFAGGTEAFF. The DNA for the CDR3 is TGCGCCAGCAGTTTCTTCGCTGGAGGCACTGAAGCTTTCTTT.